A selection of T cell receptor beta chains follows, all from one sample in a study of early T cells in non-severe SARS-CoV-2 infection. Each CDR3 protein gets one entry after TCRdb re-called the 5' RACE reads with MiXCR. The profile shows some 75,000 distinct CDR3 sequences, approximately 13% of them singletons. The material sequenced was whole blood. These receptors originate from an adult who was a healthcare worker with PCR-confirmed SARS-CoV-2 infection or an uninfected control (not recorded which). Each CDR3 is given with its conserved first and last residue. Fields, in order: J gene, clone size, D gene, V gene, CDR3 protein, CDR3 DNA. D genes are given only for firm matches. Clone size is shown for a subset of rows, as once, few, many or a class of expanded clone.

j_gene: TRBJ2-3
abundance: -
d_gene: -
v_gene: TRBV12-3/TRBV12-4
CDR3aa: CASSPPGANTDTQYF
CDR3nt: TGTGCCAGCAGCCCCCCAGGGGCAAACACAGATACGCAGTATTTT

j_gene: TRBJ2-5
abundance: many
d_gene: TRBD1
v_gene: TRBV3-1
CDR3aa: CASSLLGGAVETQYF
CDR3nt: TGTGCCAGCAGCCTCTTAGGGGGCGCGGTGGAGACCCAGTACTTC

j_gene: TRBJ2-1
abundance: -
d_gene: TRBD1
v_gene: TRBV12-3/TRBV12-4
CDR3aa: CASSPGQGAASSYNEQFF
CDR3nt: TGTGCCAGCAGCCCCGGGCAGGGGGCGGCCAGCTCCTACAATGAGCAGTTCTTC

j_gene: TRBJ2-7
abundance: many
d_gene: -
v_gene: TRBV19
CDR3aa: CASRGERLMGEQYF
CDR3nt: TGTGCCAGTAGGGGGGAACGTCTGATGGGCGAGCAGTACTTC

j_gene: TRBJ2-3
abundance: -
d_gene: TRBD2
v_gene: TRBV19
CDR3aa: CASSTGLVETDTQYF
CDR3nt: TGTGCCAGTAGTACCGGACTAGTGGAGACAGATACGCAGTATTTT

j_gene: TRBJ1-4
abundance: -
d_gene: -
v_gene: TRBV20-1
CDR3aa: CSAREPGTPNEKLFF
CDR3nt: TGCAGTGCTAGAGAGCCCGGGACGCCCAATGAAAAACTGTTTTTT

j_gene: TRBJ2-7
abundance: many
d_gene: -
v_gene: TRBV11-2
CDR3aa: CASSLSQGEQYF
CDR3nt: TGTGCCAGCAGCTTATCTCAAGGGGAGCAGTACTTC

j_gene: TRBJ2-1
abundance: many
d_gene: TRBD2
v_gene: TRBV20-1
CDR3aa: CSARVGGGIYTSEQFF
CDR3nt: TGCAGTGCTAGAGTAGGCGGGGGGATATATACAAGTGAGCAGTTCTTC

j_gene: TRBJ2-3
abundance: few
d_gene: -
v_gene: TRBV7-8
CDR3aa: CASSPDPSHTQYF
CDR3nt: TGTGCCAGCAGCCCGGACCCGTCCCATACGCAGTATTTT

j_gene: TRBJ1-1
abundance: -
d_gene: -
v_gene: TRBV11-2
CDR3aa: CASSLPLGGNEAFF
CDR3nt: TGTGCCAGCAGCTTACCCCTTGGGGGGAATGAAGCTTTCTTT

j_gene: TRBJ1-2
abundance: few
d_gene: TRBD1
v_gene: TRBV7-2
CDR3aa: CASSLRPTGGGGYYGYTF
CDR3nt: TGTGCCAGCAGCTTACGCCCGACAGGGGGCGGTGGCTATTACGGCTACACCTTC

j_gene: TRBJ1-1
abundance: many
d_gene: -
v_gene: TRBV6-6
CDR3aa: CASSYDFMNTEAFF
CDR3nt: TGTGCCAGCAGTTACGATTTCATGAACACTGAAGCTTTCTTT

j_gene: TRBJ1-1
abundance: few
d_gene: -
v_gene: TRBV20-1
CDR3aa: CSARDGVAPKAFF
CDR3nt: TGCAGTGCTAGAGATGGTGTGGCTCCAAAAGCTTTCTTT

j_gene: TRBJ2-3
abundance: -
d_gene: -
v_gene: TRBV12-3/TRBV12-4
CDR3aa: CASAGALHDTQYF
CDR3nt: TGTGCCAGCGCGGGGGCGCTTCACGATACGCAGTATTTT

j_gene: TRBJ2-7
abundance: -
d_gene: TRBD1
v_gene: TRBV7-6
CDR3aa: CASSPQQGDVAYEQYF
CDR3nt: TGTGCCAGCAGCCCCCAACAGGGGGACGTAGCCTACGAGCAGTACTTC

j_gene: TRBJ1-6
abundance: many
d_gene: TRBD1
v_gene: TRBV27
CDR3aa: CASQGVSSYNSPLHF
CDR3nt: TGTGCTTCTCAGGGGGTGAGCTCCTATAATTCACCCCTCCACTTT

j_gene: TRBJ1-4
abundance: -
d_gene: TRBD1
v_gene: TRBV15
CDR3aa: CATSRDPPNRGVNEKLFF
CDR3nt: TGTGCCACCAGCAGAGATCCCCCAAACAGGGGCGTTAATGAAAAACTGTTTTTT

j_gene: TRBJ1-2
abundance: -
d_gene: -
v_gene: TRBV9
CDR3aa: CASSLDSYGYTF
CDR3nt: TGTGCCAGCAGCTTGGACAGCTATGGCTACACCTTC

j_gene: TRBJ1-1
abundance: few
d_gene: TRBD1
v_gene: TRBV6-5
CDR3aa: CASTVQGGYTEAFF
CDR3nt: TGTGCCAGCACGGTACAGGGGGGCTACACTGAAGCTTTCTTT

j_gene: TRBJ2-2
abundance: many
d_gene: -
v_gene: TRBV11-2
CDR3aa: CASSRTSGAFANTGELFF
CDR3nt: TGTGCCAGCAGCCGTACTAGTGGGGCGTTCGCGAACACCGGGGAGCTGTTTTTT

j_gene: TRBJ2-1
abundance: -
d_gene: -
v_gene: TRBV11-1
CDR3aa: CASSSISFAVPTSYNEQFF
CDR3nt: TGTGCCAGCAGCTCGATCTCCTTTGCTGTCCCCACCTCCTACAATGAGCAGTTCTTC

j_gene: TRBJ2-1
abundance: -
d_gene: -
v_gene: TRBV5-1
CDR3aa: CASSLQSRGNEQFF
CDR3nt: TGCGCCAGCAGCTTGCAGTCAAGGGGCAATGAGCAGTTCTTC

j_gene: TRBJ2-3
abundance: -
d_gene: -
v_gene: TRBV2
CDR3aa: CASNWDGDTDTQYF
CDR3nt: TGTGCCAGCAATTGGGACGGAGACACAGATACGCAGTATTTT

j_gene: TRBJ1-1
abundance: many
d_gene: -
v_gene: TRBV18
CDR3aa: CASFFGTMRTEAFF
CDR3nt: TGTGCCAGCTTCTTTGGGACTATGCGCACTGAAGCTTTCTTT

j_gene: TRBJ1-1
abundance: -
d_gene: -
v_gene: TRBV6-6
CDR3aa: CASGNREAFF
CDR3nt: TGTGCCAGCGGGAACCGAGAAGCTTTCTTT

j_gene: TRBJ1-5
abundance: -
d_gene: -
v_gene: TRBV14
CDR3aa: CASSQVAGYSNQPQHF
CDR3nt: TGTGCCAGCAGCCAAGTCGCTGGGTATAGCAATCAGCCCCAGCATTTT

j_gene: TRBJ2-4
abundance: few
d_gene: TRBD1
v_gene: TRBV6-2/TRBV6-3
CDR3aa: CASSYDAEGAIVENIQYF
CDR3nt: TGTGCCAGCAGTTACGACGCAGAGGGGGCCATCGTCGAAAACATTCAGTACTTC

j_gene: TRBJ2-5
abundance: many
d_gene: -
v_gene: TRBV13
CDR3aa: CASSQGYQETQYF
CDR3nt: TGTGCCAGCAGCCAAGGATACCAAGAGACCCAGTACTTC

j_gene: TRBJ1-1
abundance: many
d_gene: -
v_gene: TRBV5-6
CDR3aa: CASSLGADVAEAFF
CDR3nt: TGTGCCAGCAGCTTGGGGGCAGACGTTGCTGAAGCTTTCTTT

j_gene: TRBJ2-7
abundance: many
d_gene: TRBD1
v_gene: TRBV20-1
CDR3aa: CSAETGAGSYEQYF
CDR3nt: TGCAGTGCTGAAACAGGGGCAGGATCCTACGAGCAGTACTTC

j_gene: TRBJ2-5
abundance: -
d_gene: -
v_gene: TRBV7-2
CDR3aa: CASSFRPTQETQYF
CDR3nt: TGTGCCAGCAGCTTTAGGCCTACCCAAGAGACCCAGTACTTC

j_gene: TRBJ1-4
abundance: many
d_gene: -
v_gene: TRBV10-2
CDR3aa: CASKAWGHPNEKLFF
CDR3nt: TGCGCCAGCAAGGCCTGGGGACACCCGAATGAAAAACTGTTTTTT

j_gene: TRBJ1-2
abundance: many
d_gene: -
v_gene: TRBV9
CDR3aa: CASSGLGGPRGDYGYTF
CDR3nt: TGTGCCAGCAGCGGCCTGGGGGGCCCAAGAGGGGACTATGGCTACACCTTC

j_gene: TRBJ2-1
abundance: -
d_gene: TRBD2
v_gene: TRBV29-1
CDR3aa: CSVEGMAGGYNEQFF
CDR3nt: TGCAGCGTTGAAGGTATGGCGGGGGGCTACAATGAGCAGTTCTTC

j_gene: TRBJ2-1
abundance: few
d_gene: TRBD2
v_gene: TRBV9
CDR3aa: CASRPGGREGNEQFF
CDR3nt: TGTGCCAGCAGGCCAGGTGGGCGGGAGGGCAATGAGCAGTTCTTC

j_gene: TRBJ1-3
abundance: few
d_gene: -
v_gene: TRBV7-9
CDR3aa: CASRPRPSSGNTIYF
CDR3nt: TGTGCCAGCAGACCCCGACCGAGCTCTGGAAACACCATATATTTT

j_gene: TRBJ2-1
abundance: few
d_gene: -
v_gene: TRBV12-3/TRBV12-4
CDR3aa: CASSLVPGYNEQFF
CDR3nt: TGTGCCAGCAGTTTAGTCCCGGGTTACAATGAGCAGTTCTTC

j_gene: TRBJ1-2
abundance: many
d_gene: -
v_gene: TRBV7-2
CDR3aa: CASSLGATASGYGYTF
CDR3nt: TGTGCCAGCAGCTTAGGGGCCACGGCTTCGGGCTATGGCTACACCTTC

j_gene: TRBJ1-3
abundance: many
d_gene: -
v_gene: TRBV7-9
CDR3aa: CASSRDFTSGNTIYF
CDR3nt: TGTGCCAGCAGCCGGGACTTCACCTCTGGAAACACCATATATTTT

j_gene: TRBJ1-1
abundance: -
d_gene: TRBD1
v_gene: TRBV29-1
CDR3aa: CSVLPGQGQRNTEAFF
CDR3nt: TGCAGCGTTCTCCCCGGACAGGGACAGAGGAACACTGAAGCTTTCTTT

j_gene: TRBJ1-3
abundance: few
d_gene: -
v_gene: TRBV12-3/TRBV12-4
CDR3aa: CASSFRRGVVGTGNTIYF
CDR3nt: TGTGCCAGCAGTTTTCGCAGGGGAGTCGTTGGGACTGGAAACACCATATATTTT

j_gene: TRBJ2-2
abundance: many
d_gene: -
v_gene: TRBV5-1
CDR3aa: CASSLSTGTGELFF
CDR3nt: TGCGCCAGCAGCTTGTCAACTGGGACCGGGGAGCTGTTTTTT

j_gene: TRBJ2-1
abundance: -
d_gene: -
v_gene: TRBV9
CDR3aa: CASSPRAATYNEQFF
CDR3nt: TGTGCCAGCAGCCCTCGAGCGGCCACCTACAATGAGCAGTTCTTC

j_gene: TRBJ2-3
abundance: -
d_gene: TRBD2
v_gene: TRBV13
CDR3aa: CASSRTSGGYRNTQYF
CDR3nt: TGTGCCAGCAGCCGGACTAGCGGGGGATACCGGAATACGCAGTATTTT

j_gene: TRBJ1-1
abundance: few
d_gene: -
v_gene: TRBV6-2/TRBV6-3
CDR3aa: CASKGGGPTEAFF
CDR3nt: TGTGCCAGCAAGGGTGGCGGCCCCACTGAAGCTTTCTTT

j_gene: TRBJ2-1
abundance: many
d_gene: TRBD1
v_gene: TRBV27
CDR3aa: CASSSRTGRYNEQFF
CDR3nt: TGTGCCAGCAGTTCCCGGACAGGGCGCTACAATGAGCAGTTCTTC

j_gene: TRBJ2-3
abundance: few
d_gene: -
v_gene: TRBV12-3/TRBV12-4
CDR3aa: CASRTGGLADTQYF
CDR3nt: TGTGCCAGCAGGACCGGGGGACTGGCAGATACGCAGTATTTT

j_gene: TRBJ1-5
abundance: many
d_gene: -
v_gene: TRBV7-6
CDR3aa: CASSSGQSGQPQHF
CDR3nt: TGTGCCAGCAGTTCCGGACAGTCAGGCCAGCCCCAGCATTTT

j_gene: TRBJ2-5
abundance: many
d_gene: -
v_gene: TRBV6-6
CDR3aa: CASSRTRAETQYF
CDR3nt: TGTGCCAGCAGTCGAACTAGGGCGGAGACCCAGTACTTC

j_gene: TRBJ2-7
abundance: -
d_gene: TRBD2
v_gene: TRBV9
CDR3aa: CASSPRSGGLPYEQYF
CDR3nt: TGTGCCAGCAGCCCCCGTAGCGGGGGGCTCCCCTACGAGCAGTACTTC